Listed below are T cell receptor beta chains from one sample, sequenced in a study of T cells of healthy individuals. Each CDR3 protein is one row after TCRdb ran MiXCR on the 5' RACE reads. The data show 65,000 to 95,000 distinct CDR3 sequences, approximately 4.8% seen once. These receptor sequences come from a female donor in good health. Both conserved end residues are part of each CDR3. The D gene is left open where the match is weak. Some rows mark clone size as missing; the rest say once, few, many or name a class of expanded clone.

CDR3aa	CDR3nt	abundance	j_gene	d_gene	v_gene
CASSGESSNYGYTF	TGTGCCAGCAGCGGGGAGTCTTCTAACTATGGCTACACCTTC	few	TRBJ1-2	.	TRBV6-2/TRBV6-3
CASSFGGDYGYTF	TGTGCCAGCAGCTTCGGGGGAGACTATGGCTACACCTTC	many	TRBJ1-2	.	TRBV7-3
CASRLGGNNTEAFF	TGTGCCAGCAGGTTAGGGGGAAACAACACTGAAGCTTTCTTT	many	TRBJ1-1	.	TRBV28
CASSPTRGAGETQYF	TGTGCCAGCAGCCCTACCCGAGGGGCAGGGGAGACCCAGTACTTC	many	TRBJ2-5	.	TRBV11-2
CASSLRRGAFTEAFF	TGTGCCAGCAGCTTGAGACGGGGGGCGTTCACTGAAGCTTTCTTT	many	TRBJ1-1	.	TRBV7-2
CASGFGREQYF	TGTGCTAGTGGTTTCGGTAGAGAGCAGTACTTC	many	TRBJ2-7	.	TRBV12-5
CASSLATVDEQYF	TGTGCCAGCAGCTTAGCGACAGTAGACGAGCAGTACTTC	many	TRBJ2-7	.	TRBV11-2
CASGSFDGYTF	TGTGCTAGTGGCTCGTTCGATGGCTACACCTTC	few	TRBJ1-2	.	TRBV12-5
CASSVGLYQPQHF	TGTGCCAGCAGCGTAGGCCTATATCAGCCCCAGCATTTT	many	TRBJ1-5	.	TRBV9
CASSPGTSGSREQFF	TGTGCCAGCAGCCCAGGGACTAGCGGGAGCAGAGAGCAGTTCTTC	.	TRBJ2-1	TRBD2	TRBV7-2
CASSVTGQDYNEQFF	TGTGCCAGCAGCGTCACAGGGCAGGACTACAATGAGCAGTTCTTC	few	TRBJ2-1	.	TRBV9
CASSPTQGTANSPLHF	TGTGCCAGCAGCCCAACTCAGGGCACGGCCAATTCACCCCTCCACTTT	many	TRBJ1-6	.	TRBV7-9
CASFLSPGGKRRAFF	TGTGCCAGCTTTTTGTCCCCGGGGGGGAAAAGAAGAGCTTTCTTT	many	TRBJ1-1	.	TRBV18
CASSQVRGTEAFF	TGCGCCAGCAGCCAAGTCCGGGGTACTGAAGCTTTCTTT	.	TRBJ1-1	.	TRBV4-1
CASSHRGSNYGYTF	TGTGCCAGCAGCCACAGGGGATCTAACTATGGCTACACCTTC	few	TRBJ1-2	TRBD1	TRBV6-6
CSAPTTSVFSHTQYF	TGCAGTGCCCCGACGACTAGCGTCTTCTCTCATACGCAGTATTTT	many	TRBJ2-3	TRBD2	TRBV20-1
CASSLWGQYTEAFF	TGCGCCAGCAGCTTGTGGGGACAGTACACTGAAGCTTTCTTT	.	TRBJ1-1	TRBD1	TRBV5-1
CSARRELNTEAFF	TGCAGTGCTAGGCGTGAGTTGAACACTGAAGCTTTCTTT	many	TRBJ1-1	.	TRBV20-1
CASSPLGGKTTEAFF	TGTGCCAGCAGCCCACTAGGGGGGAAGACCACTGAAGCTTTCTTT	many	TRBJ1-1	.	TRBV7-6
CASSLGGPWSREGDIQYF	TGTGCCAGCAGCTTAGGGGGCCCTTGGTCGCGGGAGGGTGACATTCAGTACTTC	many	TRBJ2-4	TRBD2	TRBV7-2
CASHTTGTGDTEAFF	TGTGCCAGTCATACTACCGGGACAGGGGACACTGAAGCTTTCTTT	many	TRBJ1-1	TRBD1	TRBV5-4
CATSDPREFQETQYF	TGTGCCACCAGTGACCCCAGGGAATTCCAAGAGACCCAGTACTTC	few	TRBJ2-5	.	TRBV24-1
CASSLARTSGTDTQYF	TGTGCCAGCAGCTTAGCGAGGACTAGCGGGACAGATACGCAGTATTTT	few	TRBJ2-3	TRBD2	TRBV7-8
CASSYRTSATYEQYF	TGTGCCAGCAGTTATCGGACTAGCGCTACCTACGAGCAGTACTTC	many	TRBJ2-7	TRBD2	TRBV6-2/TRBV6-3
CASRAGTSGSKADTQYF	TGTGCCAGCAGGGCCGGGACTAGCGGGAGCAAGGCAGATACGCAGTATTTT	many	TRBJ2-3	TRBD2	TRBV6-1
CASSSFLAGQATDEQFF	TGTGCCAGCAGCTCTTTCCTAGCCGGGCAGGCGACTGATGAGCAGTTCTTC	many	TRBJ2-1	.	TRBV11-3
CASSSEAHPADTQYF	TGTGCTAGCAGCTCCGAAGCCCATCCGGCGGATACGCAGTATTTT	many	TRBJ2-3	.	TRBV7-7
CASRMTSGASETQYF	TGTGCCAGCAGGATGACTAGCGGAGCGTCAGAGACCCAGTACTTC	many	TRBJ2-5	TRBD2	TRBV2
CSVWERDQETQYF	TGCAGCGTCTGGGAGCGGGATCAAGAGACCCAGTACTTC	many	TRBJ2-5	TRBD2	TRBV29-1
CASSTSTGATNEKLFF	TGTGCCAGCAGCACATCGACAGGGGCAACTAATGAAAAACTGTTTTTT	.	TRBJ1-4	TRBD1	TRBV4-2
CASWGTGGTEAFF	TGCGCCAGTTGGGGGACAGGGGGTACTGAAGCTTTCTTT	many	TRBJ1-1	TRBD1	TRBV5-1
CASSYSRPNTWTGTFYEQYF	TGTGCCAGCAGTTACTCCCGGCCGAACACATGGACAGGGACCTTCTACGAGCAGTACTTC	.	TRBJ2-7	TRBD1	TRBV6-5
CASSGTISGWTYEQYF	TGTGCCAGCAGCGGGACGATATCGGGGTGGACCTACGAGCAGTACTTC	many	TRBJ2-7	.	TRBV28
CASTGGVFTTDTQYF	TGTGCCAGCACAGGAGGGGTTTTTACCACAGATACGCAGTATTTT	.	TRBJ2-3	.	TRBV6-6
CASNPSGQVLKPQHF	TGTGCCAGCAACCCCTCGGGACAGGTCTTGAAGCCCCAGCATTTT	many	TRBJ1-5	TRBD1	TRBV6-2/TRBV6-3
CASSGGKRTQLGDTQYF	TGTGCCAGCAGCGGGGGGAAACGGACCCAATTGGGGGATACGCAGTATTTT	many	TRBJ2-3	.	TRBV9
CASSVQRNTEAFF	TGTGCCAGCAGTGTCCAGAGGAACACTGAAGCTTTCTTT	few	TRBJ1-1	.	TRBV6-4
CASRVGGRSTDTQYF	TGTGCCAGCAGGGTGGGCGGACGTAGCACAGATACGCAGTATTTT	many	TRBJ2-3	.	TRBV7-9
CASREISERSNTEAFF	TGCGCCAGCAGGGAGATTTCCGAGCGGTCGAACACTGAAGCTTTCTTT	few	TRBJ1-1	.	TRBV5-1
CAISQGTGTNEQFF	TGTGCCATCAGTCAAGGGACAGGGACCAATGAGCAGTTCTTC	.	TRBJ2-1	TRBD1	TRBV10-3
CASSEGHTNTEAFF	TGTGCCAGCAGCGAGGGACATACGAACACTGAAGCTTTCTTT	few	TRBJ1-1	.	TRBV28
CASSLAQTSGETDTQYF	TGTGCCAGCAGCTTAGCGCAGACTAGCGGGGAGACAGATACGCAGTATTTT	many	TRBJ2-3	TRBD2	TRBV7-2
CASSQATGGLGNQPQHF	TGCGCCAGCAGCCAAGCAACAGGGGGACTGGGCAATCAGCCCCAGCATTTT	few	TRBJ1-5	TRBD1	TRBV4-3
CASSLTENTEAFF	TGTGCTAGCAGCTTGACAGAGAACACTGAAGCTTTCTTT	many	TRBJ1-1	.	TRBV7-7
CASTLDSARSYNEQFF	TGTGCCAGCACCCTCGACAGCGCTCGATCCTACAATGAGCAGTTCTTC	many	TRBJ2-1	.	TRBV12-3/TRBV12-4
CASSQDPGNNQPQHF	TGCGCCAGCAGCCAAGATCCAGGGAACAATCAGCCCCAGCATTTT	many	TRBJ1-5	.	TRBV4-3
CASGRPGQGLYGYTF	TGTGCCAGCGGAAGACCGGGACAGGGCTTGTATGGCTACACCTTC	many	TRBJ1-2	TRBD1	TRBV27
CATSDSTDRPYGYTF	TGTGCCACCAGTGATTCAACAGACAGACCCTATGGCTACACCTTC	.	TRBJ1-2	.	TRBV24-1
CASSAGGLEETQYF	TGTGCCAGCAGCGCGGGGGGACTAGAAGAGACCCAGTACTTC	many	TRBJ2-5	TRBD2	TRBV9
CASSLRDSSGAFYEQYF	TGTGCCAGCAGCTTAAGAGATTCTAGCGGGGCATTCTACGAGCAGTACTTC	.	TRBJ2-7	TRBD2	TRBV11-2
CSATRTSGSTNEQFF	TGCAGTGCTACCCGTACTAGCGGGAGCACCAATGAGCAGTTCTTC	.	TRBJ2-1	TRBD2	TRBV20-1
CASSSEQRASTDTQYF	TGTGCCAGCAGTTCCGAGCAACGGGCGAGCACAGATACGCAGTATTTT	.	TRBJ2-3	.	TRBV6-5
CSVRTGGAPEQYF	TGCAGCGTTCGTACAGGGGGCGCGCCCGAGCAGTACTTC	many	TRBJ2-7	TRBD1	TRBV29-1
CACSALTDTQYF	TGTGCCTGCAGTGCCCTCACAGATACGCAGTATTTT	.	TRBJ2-3	.	TRBV30
CASSSDGANVLTF	TGTGCCAGCAGTTCGGATGGGGCCAACGTCCTGACTTTC	many	TRBJ2-6	.	TRBV28